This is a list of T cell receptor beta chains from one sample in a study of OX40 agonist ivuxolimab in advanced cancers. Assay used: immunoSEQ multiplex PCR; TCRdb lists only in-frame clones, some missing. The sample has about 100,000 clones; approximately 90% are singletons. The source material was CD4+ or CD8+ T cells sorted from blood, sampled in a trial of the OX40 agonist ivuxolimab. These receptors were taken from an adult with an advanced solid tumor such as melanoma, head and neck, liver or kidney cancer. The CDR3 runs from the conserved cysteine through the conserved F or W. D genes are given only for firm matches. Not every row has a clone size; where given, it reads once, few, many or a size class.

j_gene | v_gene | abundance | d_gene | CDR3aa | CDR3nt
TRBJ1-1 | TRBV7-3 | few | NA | CASSSTGSGTEAFF | TGTGCCAGCTCCTCGACAGGATCGGGCACTGAAGCTTTCTTT
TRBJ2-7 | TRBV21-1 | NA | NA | CASRPREQYF | TGTGCCAGCAGACCCCGCGAGCAGTACTTC
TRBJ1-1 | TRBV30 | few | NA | CAWSVRPARTEAFF | TGTGCCTGGAGTGTACGTCCAGCACGGACTGAAGCTTTCTTT
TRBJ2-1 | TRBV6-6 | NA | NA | CASSHANEQFF | TGTGCCAGCAGTCATGCCAATGAGCAGTTCTTC
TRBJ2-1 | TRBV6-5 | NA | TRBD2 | CASSRKGLADNEQFF | TGTGCCAGCAGTCGGAAGGGACTAGCAGATAATGAGCAGTTCTTC
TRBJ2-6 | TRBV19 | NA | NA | CASNPTSGANVLTF | TGTGCCAGTAATCCCACCTCTGGGGCCAACGTCCTGACTTTC
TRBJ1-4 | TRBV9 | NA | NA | CASSAPGTANEKLFF | TGTGCCAGCAGCGCCCCCGGGACCGCAAATGAAAAACTGTTTTTT
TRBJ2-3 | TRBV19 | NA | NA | CASRRGSTDTQYF | TGTGCCAGTAGACGGGGGAGCACAGATACGCAGTATTTT
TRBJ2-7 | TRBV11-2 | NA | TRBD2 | CASSLVDSSGVHSYEQYF | TGTGCCAGCAGCTTAGTAGACAGCAGCGGGGTCCACTCCTACGAGCAGTACTTC
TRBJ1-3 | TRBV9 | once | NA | CASSGTHVSGNTIYF | TGTGCCAGCAGTGGGACACATGTCTCTGGAAACACCATATATTTT
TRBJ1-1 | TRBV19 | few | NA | CASRDGTRNTEAFF | TGTGCCAGTAGGGACGGGACAAGGAATACTGAAGCTTTCTTT
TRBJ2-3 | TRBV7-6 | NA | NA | CASSLNGGDTQYF | TGTGCCAGCAGCTTAAACGGGGGAGATACGCAGTATTTT
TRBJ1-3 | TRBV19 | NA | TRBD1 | CASSPRAGGAGNTIYF | TGTGCCAGTAGTCCCCGGGCAGGGGGTGCTGGAAACACCATATATTTT
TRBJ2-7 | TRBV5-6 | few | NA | CASSANDEQYF | TGTGCCAGCAGCGCAAACGACGAGCAGTACTTC
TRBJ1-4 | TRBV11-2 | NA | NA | CASSRVQGQEKLFF | TGTGCCAGCAGCCGTGTGCAGGGCCAGGAAAAACTGTTTTTT
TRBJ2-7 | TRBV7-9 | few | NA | CASSDSYEQYF | TGTGCCAGCAGCGATAGCTACGAGCAGTACTTC
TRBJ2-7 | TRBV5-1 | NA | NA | CASSFTGPPTWEQYF | TGCGCCAGCAGCTTCACAGGGCCCCCTACGTGGGAGCAGTACTTC
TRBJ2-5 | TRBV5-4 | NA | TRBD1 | CASSPTGQGFETQYF | TGTGCCAGCAGCCCCACTGGACAGGGGTTTGAGACCCAGTACTTC
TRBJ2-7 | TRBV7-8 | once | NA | CASSVTSYEQYF | TGTGCCAGCAGCGTCACCTCCTACGAGCAGTACTTC
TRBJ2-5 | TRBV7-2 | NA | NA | CASSLFQETQYF | TGTGCCAGCAGCTTATTCCAAGAGACCCAGTACTTC
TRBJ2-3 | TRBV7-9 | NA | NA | CASSLRQGIDTQYF | TGTGCCAGCAGCTTACGGCAGGGGATAGATACGCAGTATTTT
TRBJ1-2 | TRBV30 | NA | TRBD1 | CAWSPTGGGYTF | TGTGCCTGGAGTCCAACAGGGGGCGGCTACACCTTC
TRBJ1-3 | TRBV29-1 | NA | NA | CSVEDPNSGNTIYF | TGCAGCGTTGAAGATCCCAATTCTGGAAACACCATATATTTT
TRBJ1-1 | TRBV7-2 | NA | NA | CASSLVVNTEAFF | TGTGCCAGCAGCTTGGTAGTGAACACTGAAGCTTTCTTT